A single sample is the source of the 21 T cell receptor beta chains below, sequenced in a study of T-cell reconstitution after alpha-beta-depleted transplantation in children. Unique molecular identifiers were incorporated during preparation of the TCRbeta library. TCRdb called the PCR reads again in MiXCR, with one record for every CDR3 protein. The data hold about 310,000 distinct CDR3 sequences, with about a quarter observed a single time. This sample comprised PBMCs, mostly from graft donor cells, obtained 180 days after TCRalphabeta/CD19-depleted stem cell transplant. The receptors come from a male patient younger than 18 who had a stem cell transplant for acute lymphoblastic leukemia, so the T cells may come from the graft donor.

V gene TRBV7-3 combines with J gene TRBJ2-7; 8 bases are a match to TRBD2. The junction had 7 bases not matched to a gene; V was cut back by 0 bases and J by 3 bases. CDR1 is SGHTA, CDR2 FQGTGA, per germline. The CDR3 sequence is 16 residues long. CDR3 protein: CASSLTSGSSFYEQYF. In nucleotides, the CDR3 is TGTGCCAGCAGCTTAACCAGCGGGAGTTCCTTCTACGAGCAGTACTTC.

This clonotype turned up a few times. The J gene is TRBJ1-2, the V gene TRBV10-3; D is uncertain. Trimming shortened V by 11 bases and J by 6 bases, and 13 bases separated the two germline ends. This CDR3 is 11 amino acids long. Germline CDR1 is ENHRY and CDR2 is SYGVKD. DNA of the CDR3: TGTGCCGGCAGGTATAAGGATGGCTACACCTTC. Translating it yields CAGRYKDGYTF.

This chain joins TRBV11-1 and TRBJ2-1; possibly TRBD1 or TRBD2 for D (5 bases each). CDR1 and CDR2 (germline): SGHAT, FQDESV (reference sequence). The length of the CDR3 is 12 residues. V dropped 5 bases and J dropped 11 bases, with 13 bases sitting between them. This CDR3 reads CASSLLGDQQFF. CDR3 nucleotide sequence: TGTGCCAGCAGCCTTCTAGGGGACCAGCAGTTCTTC.

The chain combines TRBV5-1 with TRBJ2-1; 8 bases match TRBD2. Losses at the gene ends were 4 bases for V and 6 bases for J; bases not matched to a gene: 3. CDR3 length: 13 amino acids. The germline V gene has CDR1 SGHRS and CDR2 YFSETQ. CDR3 in DNA: TGCGCCAGCAGCATACTAGCGGCCAATGAGCAGTTCTTC. Translating gives CASSILAANEQFF.

The chain combines TRBV7-2 with TRBJ1-2; 8 positions match TRBD1. The germline gives CDR1 SGHTA, CDR2 FQGNSA. After removal of 6 bases from V and 5 bases from J, the junction contained 11 bases not matched to a gene. The CDR3 loop spans 15 amino acids. CDR3 sequence: CASSRWQGAGYGYTF. The CDR3 DNA sequence: TGTGCCAGCAGTCGTTGGCAGGGGGCAGGATATGGCTACACCTTC.

The V gene is TRBV18, the J gene TRBJ2-2, with D possibly being TRBD1 (5 bases). The CDR3 sequence is 12 residues long. The germline gives CDR1 KGHSH, CDR2 LQKENI. V was cut by 3 bases and J by 8 bases, with 7 bases left in between. Here the CDR3 DNA reads TGTGCCAGCTCACCGAGGACAGGGGAGCTGTTTTTT. Amino acids: CASSPRTGELFF.

This clonotype was detected a few times. The chain joins TRBV5-1 to TRBJ2-1; 10 bases fit TRBD2. The CDR3 covers 17 residues. V lost 0 bases to trimming and J lost 6 bases; unmatched junction nucleotides: 9. Germline values: CDR1 SGHRS, CDR2 YFSETQ. Here the CDR3 DNA reads TGCGCCAGCAGCTTGGGTCCTAGCGGGAGAGAGAGCAATGAGCAGTTCTTC. Translation gives CASSLGPSGRESNEQFF.

The sample holds a few counts of this clonotype. The genes are TRBV7-9 and TRBJ1-1; D call uncertain. The CDR3 spans 15 residues. V lost 0 bases to trimming and J lost 1 base, with 9 bases between them. Germline V gives CDR1 SEHNR, CDR2 FQNEAQ (reference sequence). The CDR3 region has the DNA TGTGCCAGCAGCTTAGCGACTACAAGGAACACTGAAGCTTTCTTT. This translates into CASSLATTRNTEAFF.

The rearrangement joins TRBV19 to TRBJ2-7; TRBD1 agrees at 7 bases. The CDR3 has 14 amino acids. Per germline, CDR1 LNHDA and CDR2 SQIVND (reference sequence). Trimming at V came to 3 bases and at J to 5 bases, leaving 7 bases not matched to a gene. The CDR3 spells CASSMWTGGNEQYF. CDR3 in DNA: TGTGCCAGTAGTATGTGGACAGGAGGAAACGAGCAGTACTTC. The full variable domain, with the rest looked up from reference TRBV19 and TRBJ2-7, is DGGITQSPKYLFRKEGQNVTLSCEQNLNHDAMYWYRQDPGQGLRLIYYSQIVNDFQKGDIAEGYSVSREKKESFPLTVTSAQKNPTAFYLCASSMWTGGNEQYFGPGTRLTVT.

There are a few counts of this clonotype. The V gene is TRBV4-1, the J gene TRBJ2-3; 13 positions match TRBD2. V lost 4 bases and J lost 1; bases outside the gene matches: 8. Germline loops: CDR1 MGHRA, CDR2 YSYEKL. CDR3 length: 18 residues. The CDR3 DNA reads as TGCGCCAGCAGCCCGGTAGGACTAGCGGGAGAGGGCACAGATACGCAGTATTTT. Translated, it gives CASSPVGLAGEGTDTQYF.

This chain connects TRBV5-1 to TRBJ2-7, with 10 bases aligning to TRBD1. Germline V gene lookup returns CDR1 SGHRS and CDR2 YFSETQ. CDR3 length: 16 amino acids. V lost 3 bases, J lost 0 bases, and 6 bases stayed unmatched. CDR3 loop: CASSYGTGDTSYEQYF. The DNA of the CDR3 is TGCGCCAGCAGCTACGGGACAGGGGACACCTCCTACGAGCAGTACTTC.

The V call is TRBV4-3, the J call TRBJ1-3; D is unclear. Trimming cost V 0 bases and J 7 bases, with 7 bases left between them. The CDR3 contains 13 residues. Germline lookup yields CDR1 LGHNA and CDR2 YSLEER. The CDR3 bases are TGCGCCAGCAGCCAAGAGAGGAGGAACACCATATATTTT. This codes for CASSQERRNTIYF.

This sequence joins TRBV7-2 and TRBJ1-3; D remains ambiguous. CDR1 is SGHTA, CDR2 FQGNSA, per germline. The CDR3 is 13 amino acids. Trimming stripped 5 bases from V and 4 bases from J, with 9 bases between. The CDR3 is CASSPLRGNTIYF. The CDR3 nucleotides read TGTGCCAGCAGCCCGCTGCGAGGAAACACCATATATTTT.

This chain connects TRBV20-1 to TRBJ2-1; maybe TRBD1 (5 bases). The germline V gene encodes CDR1 DFQATT and CDR2 SNEGSKA (reference sequence). This CDR3 region has 12 residues. Trimming removed 3 bases from V and 12 bases from J, with 15 bases in between. The CDR3 loop reads CSASRQGLGQFF. The CDR3 nucleotides read TGCAGTGCTAGTCGGCAGGGATTGGGGCAGTTCTTC.

A few counts support this clonotype. The chain employs TRBV7-3 and TRBJ2-1; tentatively, D is TRBD2 (6 bases). This CDR3 region has 15 residues. Germline V CDR1 and CDR2: SGHTA, FQGTGA. V lost 5 bases and J 4 bases, leaving 15 bases between the germline ends. CDR3 sequence (DNA): TGTGCCAGCAGCCCTGTAGCGGAACCTTACAATGAGCAGTTCTTC. Its protein is CASSPVAEPYNEQFF.

This clonotype was seen a few times. V is TRBV5-1 and J is TRBJ2-2; D uncertain. The V and J ends lost 0 bases and 0 bases respectively, with 9 bases between them. This CDR3 is built from 16 residues. From germline, CDR1 is SGHRS and CDR2 YFSETQ. CDR3 in DNA: TGCGCCAGCAGCTTGGCTCCTGGTTCGAACACCGGGGAGCTGTTTTTT. Translation gives CASSLAPGSNTGELFF.

There are many counts of this clonotype. This chain uses TRBV5-1 with TRBJ2-1; tentative D call: TRBD2 (5 bases). This CDR3 region has 14 residues. CDR1 and CDR2 from the germline V gene are SGHRS and YFSETQ. V dropped 2 bases and J dropped 3 bases, with 9 bases sitting between them. The CDR3 nucleotides read TGCGCCAGCAGCTTCCTAGCAGTCTACAATGAGCAGTTCTTC. Amino acid sequence: CASSFLAVYNEQFF.

The chain carries TRBV20-1 and TRBJ2-2, with 15 bases that match TRBD2. The CDR3 is 17 amino acids. Germline V CDR1 and CDR2: DFQATT, SNEGSKA (reference sequence). Trimming at V came to 6 bases and at J to 0 bases, leaving 5 bases not matched to a gene. CDR3 sequence: CSAPGLAGGPNTGELFF. In nucleotides, the CDR3 is TGCAGTGCCCCTGGACTAGCGGGAGGGCCGAACACCGGGGAGCTGTTTTTT.

The V call is TRBV6-5, the J call TRBJ2-5, with TRBD2 as a possible D gene (7 bases). Between the trimmed V and J ends, which lost 4 bases and 2 bases, there was a span of 14 bases. The germline gives CDR1 MNHEY, CDR2 SVGAGI. CDR3 length: 15 residues. As DNA, the CDR3 is TGTGCCAGCAGTTCATGGGAGGGGGAACAAGAGACCCAGTACTTC. It specifies CASSSWEGEQETQYF.

J is TRBJ2-5 and V is TRBV7-2; 7 nucleotides line up with TRBD2. Germline CDR1 is SGHTA and CDR2 is FQGNSA. V lost 4 bases to trimming and J lost 5 bases; unmatched junction nucleotides: 7. The CDR3 covers 14 residues. The CDR3 spells CASSSQRGLETQYF. In DNA, the CDR3 is TGTGCCAGCAGCTCCCAGCGGGGTCTTGAGACCCAGTACTTC.

This clonotype was picked up a small number of times. The genes are TRBV7-9 and TRBJ2-7; 8 positions match TRBD1. With V trimmed by 3 bases and J by 5 bases, 9 bases remained unmatched. Germline CDR1 SEHNR, CDR2 FQNEAQ (reference sequence). The CDR3 sequence is 15 residues long. CDR3 protein: CASSFGQGFNDEQYF. The CDR3 DNA follows: TGTGCCAGCAGCTTTGGACAGGGTTTTAATGACGAGCAGTACTTC. Full variable domain (rest looked up from reference TRBV7-9 and TRBJ2-7): DTGVSQNPRHKITKRGQNVTFRCDPISEHNRLYWYRQTLGQGPEFLTYFQNEAQLEKSRLLSDRFSAERPKGSFSTLEIQRTEQGDSAMYLCASSFGQGFNDEQYFGPGTRLTVT.